Shown below are 21 T cell receptor beta chains from a single sample sequenced in a study of CD8+ T cells in alopecia areata. The treatment was: oral pan-JAK inhibitor, 5-10 mg twice daily. Following RNA extraction, reverse transcription yielded cDNA that acted as the sequencing template. Libraries were prepared by immunoSEQ multiplex PCR; TCRdb keeps only in-frame clonotypes and omits some of them. This sample yields approximately 160,000 clones, of which approximately 62% are seen a single time; over 12% belongs to the top ten. Sequences were derived from CD4+ T cells sorted from blood, sampled at week 24, from a patient treated with tofacitinib. These receptors were taken from a human donor with alopecia areata.

The chain is built from TRBV30 and TRBJ2-7, with D perhaps matching TRBD1 (5 bases). The ends were cut back, 2 bases at V and 4 bases at J, with 6 bases in the middle. Germline-derived CDR1 and CDR2 are GTSNPN and SVGIG (reference sequence). The CDR3 runs to 11 residues. Written as DNA, the CDR3 is TGTGCCTGGAGTTACAGGTACGAGCAGTACTTC. It specifies CAWSYRYEQYF.

The chain recombines TRBV29-1 with TRBJ2-7; the match to TRBD1 covers 8 bases. Germline V gives CDR1 SQVTM, CDR2 ANQGSEA. The CDR3 has 12 residues. J lost 5 bases, V lost 3 bases, and 3 bases had no gene match. This CDR3 is CSVESGGDEQYF. CDR3 in DNA: TGCAGCGTTGAGTCAGGGGGCGACGAGCAGTACTTC.

The chain employs TRBV30 and TRBJ1-2, with TRBD1 identical over 7 bases. The J segment lost 7 bases and the V segment lost 0 bases, leaving 5 bases of the junction unmatched. The CDR3 is made up of 13 amino acids. Per germline, CDR1 GTSNPN and CDR2 SVGIG (reference sequence). The CDR3 nucleotides are TGTGCCTGGAGTGTACCACAGGGGCTTGGCTACACCTTC. Translation: CAWSVPQGLGYTF.

The chain links TRBV4-1 to TRBJ2-2; 10 bases fit TRBD1. V was clipped by 3 bases and J by 4 bases; unmatched bases: 17. Per the germline V gene, CDR1 is MGHRA and CDR2 is YSYEKL. CDR3 length equals 20 residues. The DNA for the CDR3 is TGCGCCAGCAGCCATTCCGGGCTCTCGACAGGGGGCGTCGGCACCGGGGAGCTGTTTTTT. It yields the protein CASSHSGLSTGGVGTGELFF.

This clone was counted between two and nine times. CDR3 amino acids: CASRSHPGQQYATNEKLFF. The CDR3 coding sequence is TGTGCCAGCAGGTCTCACCCGGGACAGCAGTATGCAACTAATGAAAAACTGTTTTTT. The chain has TRBV6-4 and TRBJ1-4; 7 nucleotides agree with TRBD1. This CDR3 contains 19 residues. J lost 0 bases, V lost 6 bases, and 16 bases had no gene match. CDR1 and CDR2 from the germline V gene are MRHNA and SNTAGT.

V and J are TRBV6-1 and TRBJ2-7; perhaps D is TRBD1 or TRBD2 (5 bases each). Germline V CDR1 and CDR2: MNHNS, SASEGT. Trimming removed 4 bases from V and 1 base from J, with 11 bases in between. The CDR3 has 14 amino acids. The CDR3 region is CASSGRGSSYEQYF. CDR3 in DNA: TGTGCCAGCAGTGGACGGGGCTCTTCCTACGAGCAGTACTTC.

The chain is built from TRBV9 and TRBJ1-2; D unresolved. Germline CDR1 SGDLS, CDR2 YYNGEE. The CDR3 length is 14 residues. V shed 1 base and J shed 2 bases, with 9 bases lying between them. The CDR3: CASSVWAVNYGYTF. CDR3 nucleotide sequence: TGTGCCAGCAGCGTATGGGCAGTGAACTATGGCTACACCTTC.

The chain recombines TRBV10-3 with TRBJ2-2; D is uncertain. The CDR3 totals 15 residues. Germline V gives CDR1 ENHRY, CDR2 SYGVKD. Trimming left V 3 bases short and J 0 bases short, with 8 bases between. The CDR3 region has the DNA TGTGCCATCAGTGAAGGGCACCCGAACACCGGGGAGCTGTTTTTT. It translates to CAISEGHPNTGELFF.

V gene TRBV29-1 combines with J gene TRBJ2-3; D might be TRBD2 (5 bases). The CDR3 spans 15 residues. V dropped 8 bases and J dropped 4 bases, with 22 bases sitting between them. Germline values: CDR1 SQVTM, CDR2 ANQGSEA. As DNA, the CDR3 is TGCAGCTCCCAAACGGGTCGGGGAAAGGCAGATACGCAGTATTTT. It yields the protein CSSQTGRGKADTQYF.

This clone turned up a few times. V is TRBV4-2 and J is TRBJ2-5, with 8 bases matching TRBD2. The germline V gene has CDR1 LGHNA and CDR2 YNFKEQ. The CDR3 sequence is 13 residues long. With V trimmed by 3 bases and J by 5 bases, 2 bases remained unmatched. Written as DNA, the CDR3 is TGTGCCAGCAGCCAGTCTAGCGGGGAGACCCAGTACTTC. Amino acids: CASSQSSGETQYF.

This chain joins TRBV7-2 and TRBJ1-5; D gene ambiguous. V lost 5 bases and J lost 4, with 12 bases in between. This CDR3 comprises 14 residues. Germline assignment: CDR1 SGHTA and CDR2 FQGNSA. CDR3 loop: CASSPLIQNQPQHF. The CDR3, as DNA: TGTGCCAGCAGCCCCCTCATTCAGAATCAGCCCCAGCATTTT.

This clone came up a few times. The chain uses TRBV29-1 and TRBJ1-5, with 8 bases identical to TRBD1. The germline gives CDR1 SQVTM, CDR2 ANQGSEA. The CDR3 length is 14 residues. J was trimmed by 4 bases and V by 6 bases; bases with no gene match: 8. CDR3 sequence reads: CSVTDRDKNQPQHF. The CDR3 DNA is TGCAGCGTGACGGACAGGGATAAGAATCAGCCCCAGCATTTT.

The rearrangement links TRBV4-1 to TRBJ2-7; 7 bases align to TRBD1. CDR1 is MGHRA and CDR2 is YSYEKL in the germline V gene. This CDR3 has 15 residues. V trimming: 0 bases; J trimming: 0 bases; junction bases outside the gene matches: 2. CDR3 sequence reads: CASSQEPGGSYEQYF. The CDR3 DNA sequence: TGCGCCAGCAGCCAAGAGCCAGGGGGCTCCTACGAGCAGTACTTC.

The gene calls are TRBV7-2 and TRBJ1-5; 10 nucleotides agree with TRBD1. There are 16 residues in the CDR3. Germline V lookup: CDR1 SGHTA, CDR2 FQGNSA. The junction had 11 bases not matched to a gene; V was cut back by 10 bases and J by 2 bases. The CDR3, as DNA: TGTGCCATTCGGGGGACAGGGGTACCAGGCAATCAGCCCCAGCATTTT. It is translated as CAIRGTGVPGNQPQHF.

This sequence joins TRBV6-1 and TRBJ2-4; D ambiguous. CDR3 length equals 12 residues. Germline-derived CDR1 and CDR2 are MNHNS and SASEGT. Trimming took off 5 bases at V and 5 bases at J, with 7 bases between the two ends. This CDR3 is CASSTNENIQYF. Here the CDR3 DNA reads TGTGCCAGCAGTACGAATGAAAACATTCAGTACTTC.

The V gene is TRBV30, the J gene TRBJ1-2; D possibly corresponds to TRBD1 (6 bases). CDR1 is GTSNPN and CDR2 is SVGIG in the germline V gene (reference sequence). The length of the CDR3 is 14 residues. Trimming took off 3 bases at V and 1 base at J, with 12 bases between the two ends. The CDR3 here is CAWRWGHLNYGYTF. The CDR3 DNA is TGTGCCTGGAGATGGGGACACCTTAACTATGGCTACACCTTC.

The genes are TRBV7-9 and TRBJ2-7, with D perhaps matching TRBD1 or TRBD2 (5 bases each). Germline values: CDR1 SEHNR, CDR2 FQNEAQ (reference sequence). This CDR3 contains 15 residues. V was shortened by 5 bases and J by 0 bases, with 14 bases between the two germline ends. The CDR3 DNA sequence: TGTGCCAGCAGCGCCGGGACCGCAAGCTCCTACGAGCAGTACTTC. Translation gives CASSAGTASSYEQYF.

The CDR3 DNA follows: TGTGCCATCAGTGAGTCGGAGTGGGGGCCTCCTAACTATGGCTACACCTTC. It translates to CAISESEWGPPNYGYTF. This chain connects TRBV10-3 to TRBJ1-2, with D possibly matching TRBD1 (6 bases). The germline CDR1 and CDR2 sequences are ENHRY and SYGVKD. There are 17 residues in the CDR3. Trimming removed 0 bases at V and 0 bases at J, with 14 bases between.

The chain's CDR3 is CASSRKDTYSGNTIYF. DNA of the CDR3: TGTGCCAGCAGCCGAAAGGACACCTACTCTGGAAACACCATATATTTT. The chain couples TRBV14 to TRBJ1-3; D may be TRBD1 (5 bases). The CDR3 has 16 amino acids. Per the germline V gene, CDR1 is SGHDN and CDR2 is FVKESK. Between the trimmed V and J ends, which lost 4 bases and 0 bases, there was a span of 13 bases.

The chain carries TRBV2 and TRBJ2-3; possibly TRBD2 for D (7 bases). Germline-derived CDR1 and CDR2 are SNHLY and FYNNEI. The CDR3 totals 14 residues. V lost 10 bases, J lost 2 bases, and 16 bases lay in between. CDR3 nucleotide sequence: TGTGCCACCTCCCAAGGGGGGGTCACAGATACGCAGTATTTT. Encoded protein: CATSQGGVTDTQYF.

This clone occurred a few times. The rearrangement links TRBV2 to TRBJ2-2; D remains unclear. Germline V lookup: CDR1 SNHLY, CDR2 FYNNEI. V lost 6 bases, J lost 5 bases, and 7 bases lay in between. This CDR3 comprises 12 residues. CDR3 protein: CASRKGTGELFF. In nucleotides, the CDR3 is TGTGCCAGCAGAAAGGGAACCGGGGAGCTGTTTTTT.